Below, 25 T cell receptor beta chains from the same sample are listed, as sequenced in a study of T cells in Graves' hyperthyroidism and ophthalmopathy. Amplified TCR beta CDR3 regions derived from RNA transcripts. TCR CDR3 regions were first amplified by RT-PCR with HTBI primers. TCRdb passed the multiplex PCR reads through MiXCR, listing each CDR3 protein once. The data show 300,000 to 400,000 distinct CDR3 sequences, 15% to 20% seen once. Input material: blood. The receptors derive from a woman between 50 and 59 years old with Graves' hyperthyroidism.

In its sample, this clonotype was seen a few times. This sequence joins TRBV29-1 and TRBJ1-5; D is possibly TRBD1 (6 bases). Trimming removed 7 bases at V and 4 bases at J, with 11 bases between. The CDR3 consists of 12 residues. The germline CDR1 and CDR2 sequences are SQVTM and ANQGSEA. In DNA, the CDR3 is TGCAGCGAAGCCGGGACAAATCAGCCCCAGCATTTT. Translating gives CSEAGTNQPQHF.

To note about this clonotype: A single base separates this from a much larger clone, so it may be a read error. The rearrangement uses TRBV6-1 and TRBJ1-1; D is undetermined. The CDR3 consists of 11 residues. Trimming took off 6 bases at V and 9 bases at J, with 11 bases between the two ends. The germline gives CDR1 MNHNS, CDR2 SASEGT. CDR3 sequence: CASSLGIQAFF. In DNA form, the CDR3 reads TGTGCCAGCAGCCTCGGGATACAAGCTTTCTTT.

This clonotype has at least ten counts. The gene calls are TRBV11-2 and TRBJ2-1; the match to TRBD1 covers 7 bases. Trimming at V came to 6 bases and at J to 3 bases, leaving 8 bases not matched to a gene. Germline CDR1 and CDR2: SGHAT and FQNNGV. The CDR3 extends over 15 amino acids. The CDR3 loop is CASRLAGGYYNEQFF. As DNA, the CDR3 is TGTGCCAGCAGACTGGCAGGGGGTTACTACAATGAGCAGTTCTTC.

The V and J genes are TRBV5-6 and TRBJ2-7; 12 nucleotides match TRBD2. CDR1 SGHDT and CDR2 YYEEEE come from the germline V gene. This CDR3 spans 14 amino acids. V was clipped by 7 bases and J by 1 base; unmatched bases: 3. CDR3 amino acids: CASRTSGNSYEQYF. The CDR3 coding sequence is TGTGCCAGCCGGACTAGCGGGAATTCCTACGAGCAGTACTTC.

The V call is TRBV5-1, the J call TRBJ1-4, with D perhaps matching TRBD1 (6 bases). The germline CDR1 and CDR2 sequences are SGHRS and YFSETQ. CDR3 length: 15 amino acids. Trimming took off 4 bases at V and 8 bases at J, with 18 bases between the two ends. The CDR3 sequence: CASSVTGMAAEKLFF. CDR3 DNA sequence: TGCGCCAGCAGCGTTACAGGGATGGCAGCCGAAAAACTGTTTTTT.

The chain employs TRBV6-4 and TRBJ2-3; D perhaps matches TRBD2 (6 bases). V lost 4 bases, J lost 4 bases, and 9 bases lay in between. The CDR3 contains 13 residues. The germline V gene encodes CDR1 MRHNA and CDR2 SNTAGT. The CDR3 coding sequence is TGTGCCAGCAGTGGGGAGGTTGCAGATACGCAGTATTTT. Protein: CASSGEVADTQYF.

This clonotype was seen repeatedly, ten times or more. The V call is TRBV14, the J call TRBJ1-1, with D uncertain. Per germline, CDR1 SGHDN and CDR2 FVKESK. The CDR3 covers 15 residues. V was trimmed by 0 bases and J by 0 bases, leaving 8 bases between them. The CDR3 nucleotides are TGTGCCAGCAGCCAAGATAGGGCGGTGAACACTGAAGCTTTCTTT. Its protein product is CASSQDRAVNTEAFF.

This clonotype was seen ten or more times. The rearrangement joins TRBV6-1 to TRBJ2-3; no clear D gene. Trimming took 2 bases from V and 4 from J, leaving 13 bases between them. This CDR3 spans 15 amino acids. Per germline, CDR1 MNHNS and CDR2 SASEGT. CDR3 loop: CASSETRIAADTQYF. The CDR3, as DNA: TGTGCCAGCAGTGAAACTCGAATTGCCGCAGATACGCAGTATTTT.

Notes on this clonotype: A much larger clone lies a single base off, so this may be a read error. This sequence joins TRBV18 and TRBJ2-7, with D perhaps matching TRBD1 (6 bases). The V gene's germline CDR1 is KGHSH and CDR2 LQKENI. The length of the CDR3 is 15 residues. In nucleotides, the CDR3 is TGTGCCAGCTCACCAACAGGGCTGACGGGCTACAAGCAGTACTTC. It specifies CASSPTGLTGYKQYF.

This clonotype has only a few counts. This rearrangement joins TRBV6-2 or TRBV6-3 to TRBJ2-7; no reliable D call. The CDR3 is 14 amino acids. Germline loops: CDR1 MNHEY, CDR2 SVGEGT. V shed 6 bases and J shed 2 bases, with 14 bases lying between them. The CDR3 here is CASSSPGEAYEQYF. Written as DNA, the CDR3 is TGTGCCAGCAGCTCTCCGGGCGAGGCCTACGAGCAGTACTTC.

Of note for this clonotype: It may be a read error: a sequence one base away is much more abundant. This rearrangement joins TRBV5-6 to TRBJ1-1; 10 bases map to TRBD1. Trimming removed 3 bases from V and 4 bases from J; junction bases left unmatched: 0. Germline V gene data show CDR1 as SGHDT and CDR2 as YYEEEE. This CDR3 comprises 13 residues. The CDR3 DNA reads as TGTGCCAGCAGCTGGACAGGGGGCACTGAAGCTTTCTTT. Its protein product is CASSWTGGTEAFF.

This chain connects TRBV4-1 to TRBJ1-1, with a weak D call TRBD1 (5 bases). Trimming left V 1 base short and J 7 bases short, with 10 bases between. The CDR3 length is 13 residues. CDR1 and CDR2 from the germline V gene are MGHRA and YSYEKL. The CDR3 region has the DNA TGCGCCAGCAGCCAAGGTCGACAGATTGAAGCTTTCTTT. Translating it yields CASSQGRQIEAFF.

The chain combines TRBV7-2 with TRBJ2-3, with TRBD2 identical over 11 bases. Trimming at V came to 3 bases and at J to 0 bases, leaving 2 bases not matched to a gene. CDR1 is SGHTA, CDR2 FQGNSA, per germline. The CDR3 runs to 16 residues. The CDR3 nucleotides read TGTGCCAGCAGCTTCTGGACTAGCGGGAGCACAGATACGCAGTATTTT. It translates to CASSFWTSGSTDTQYF.

The chain carries TRBV5-1 and TRBJ1-6; D gene ambiguous. Trimming shortened V by 1 base and J by 5 bases, and 10 bases separated the two germline ends. Per germline, CDR1 SGHRS and CDR2 YFSETQ. This CDR3 comprises 15 residues. CDR3 in amino acids: CASSLRGGNNSPLHF. CDR3 DNA sequence: TGCGCCAGCAGCTTGCGGGGTGGCAATAATTCACCCCTCCACTTT. The full variable domain, rest sourced from reference TRBV5-1 and TRBJ1-6, is KAGVTQTPRYLIKTRGQQVTLSCSPISGHRSVSWYQQTPGQGLQFLFEYFSETQRNKGNFPGRFSGRQFSNSRSEMNVSTLELGDSALYLCASSLRGGNNSPLHFGNGTRLTVT.

This chain joins TRBV19 and TRBJ1-6; tentatively, D is TRBD1 (5 bases). The CDR3 spans 17 residues. Germline lookup yields CDR1 LNHDA and CDR2 SQIVND (reference sequence). V shed 5 bases and J shed 0 bases, with 14 bases lying between them. The CDR3 spells CASSGDARSSYNSPLHF. The CDR3 region has the DNA TGTGCCAGTAGTGGGGACGCCCGAAGCTCCTATAATTCACCCCTCCACTTT.

This clonotype appeared many times. The J gene is TRBJ2-5, the V gene TRBV15, with D uncertain. The V gene lost 1 base and the J gene lost 7 bases, with 13 bases spanning the gap. The CDR3 contains 14 residues. Germline loops: CDR1 LNHNV, CDR2 YYDKDF (reference sequence). The CDR3 nucleotides read TGTGCCACCAGCAGAGTGTCGGCTACGGGGACCCAGTACTTC. Protein: CATSRVSATGTQYF.

This clonotype came up many times. The chain couples TRBV5-6 to TRBJ1-2; no definite D call. With 4 bases removed from V and 9 bases from J, the gap between germline ends came to 13 bases. The V gene's germline CDR1 is SGHDT and CDR2 YYEEEE. This CDR3 contains 12 residues. The CDR3 is CASSLNGRSYTF. DNA for the CDR3: TGTGCCAGCAGCCTCAACGGACGAAGCTACACCTTC.

This clonotype was counted a few times. This chain links TRBV15 with TRBJ1-4; no reliable D call. Germline V gene data show CDR1 as LNHNV and CDR2 as YYDKDF (reference sequence). Trimming took off 3 bases at V and 8 bases at J, with 13 bases between the two ends. This CDR3 is 14 amino acids long. The CDR3 region has the DNA TGTGCCACCAGCAGTAATGGTGGAGGAGAAAAACTGTTTTTT. This codes for CATSSNGGGEKLFF. Together with reference TRBV15 and TRBJ1-4, the CDR3 gives the full variable domain: DAMVIQNPRYQVTQFGKPVTLSCSQTLNHNVMYWYQQKSSQAPKLLFHYYDKDFNNEADTPDNFQSRRPNTSFCFLDIRSPGLGDTAMYLCATSSNGGGEKLFFGSGTQLSVL.

A few counts support this clonotype. J is TRBJ2-5 and V is TRBV7-9, with TRBD1 identical over 7 bases. CDR3 size: 16 residues. Germline values: CDR1 SEHNR, CDR2 FQNEAQ (reference sequence). V lost 1 base and J lost 4; bases outside the gene matches: 9. CDR3 residues: CASSLGWTEGAETQYF. In DNA, the CDR3 is TGTGCCAGCAGCTTAGGATGGACAGAGGGGGCAGAGACCCAGTACTTC.

V gene TRBV2 combines with J gene TRBJ1-2; D uncertain. The CDR3 extends over 14 amino acids. Germline lookup yields CDR1 SNHLY and CDR2 FYNNEI. V lost 2 bases and J lost 1, with 8 bases in between. In nucleotides, the CDR3 is TGTGCCAGCAGTGAACCTCAGGTTAACTATGGCTACACCTTC. This gives the protein CASSEPQVNYGYTF.

The sample holds many counts of this clonotype. This chain joins TRBV28 and TRBJ2-3; 9 positions agree with TRBD2. The CDR3 is 14 amino acids. The V segment lost 6 bases and the J segment 4 bases; nucleotides outside the gene matches: 5. Germline assignment: CDR1 MDHEN and CDR2 SYDVKM. The CDR3 is CASRRGGLADTQYF. The CDR3 DNA sequence: TGTGCCAGCAGGCGGGGGGGGCTGGCAGATACGCAGTATTTT.

This clonotype was observed a single time. This rearrangement joins TRBV29-1 to TRBJ2-1; D not certain. The CDR3 covers 14 residues. Trimming shortened V by 5 bases and J by 0 bases, and 11 bases separated the two germline ends. Germline CDR1 and CDR2: SQVTM and ANQGSEA. CDR3 sequence reads: CSVRDGSSYNEQFF. The DNA for the CDR3 is TGCAGCGTTCGAGATGGAAGCTCCTACAATGAGCAGTTCTTC.

This clonotype has at least ten counts. The V gene is TRBV2, the J gene TRBJ1-1; TRBD1 aligns across 12 bases. With 8 bases clipped from V and 1 base from J, the junction kept 5 bases outside the gene matches. The CDR3 runs 15 residues. In germline, CDR1 is SNHLY, CDR2 FYNNEI. The chain's CDR3 is CASLRDRGPNTEAFF. CDR3 in DNA: TGTGCCAGCCTCCGGGACAGGGGGCCGAACACTGAAGCTTTCTTT.

The chain employs TRBV29-1 and TRBJ1-2, with 10 bases lining up with TRBD1. Germline CDR1 is SQVTM and CDR2 is ANQGSEA. The CDR3 is 13 residues long. V gave up 3 bases and J gave up 5 bases; unmatched junction bases: 3. The CDR3 DNA follows: TGCAGCGTTGAGTTGGACAGGGGGTATGGCTACACCTTC. This codes for CSVELDRGYGYTF.

This clonotype was seen a single time. The chain couples TRBV19 to TRBJ2-1, with D unresolved. Germline CDR1 reads LNHDA; CDR2 reads SQIVND (reference sequence). The CDR3 is 14 amino acids. V was cut by 8 bases and J by 8 bases, with 19 bases left in between. CDR3 amino acids: CASSGNFGLHEQFF. In DNA form, the CDR3 reads TGTGCCAGTTCTGGGAATTTCGGCCTACATGAGCAGTTCTTC.